Included here is one T cell receptor (beta chain) sequence, with context. This entry belongs to a study of blood T cell repertoires in COVID-19. Some clones are missing from TCRdb's copy, which holds only in-frame ones; the method was immunoSEQ multiplex PCR. The sample lists 150,000 to 200,000 clones; 70% to 85% were seen once. Looked up from germline, CDR1 is GTSNPN and CDR2 is SVGIG (reference sequence). Trimming stripped 1 base from V and 7 bases from J, with 16 bases between. The CDR3 consists of 14 residues. This clonotype originated in a woman aged 80 or over with acute or convalescent COVID-19. Source material: peripheral blood. The chain employs TRBV30 and TRBJ1-2; D remains unclear. CDR3 sequence reads: CAWSELRRTGGYTF. The CDR3 DNA is TGTGCCTGGAGTGAACTAAGACGTACGGGTGGCTACACCTTC.